The 10 T cell receptor beta chains below were found in one sample sequenced in a study of early T cells in non-severe SARS-CoV-2 infection. TCRdb fed the 5' RACE reads into MiXCR, producing one record per CDR3 protein. The sample has fewer than 65,000 distinct CDR3 sequences, around 9.3% seen once; the top ten hold under 4.5%. This specimen was whole blood, taken at baseline. All receptors derive from an adult who was a healthcare worker with PCR-confirmed SARS-CoV-2 infection or an uninfected control (not recorded which).

The chain couples TRBV29-1 to TRBJ2-5, with 7 bases lining up with TRBD1. CDR1 is SQVTM and CDR2 is ANQGSEA in the germline V gene. The CDR3 is 12 residues long. V was clipped by 6 bases and J by 4 bases; unmatched bases: 5. The CDR3 loop is CSVRQGRETQYF. In nucleotides, the CDR3 is TGCAGCGTACGACAGGGTCGAGAGACCCAGTACTTC.

This clonotype turned up a few times. The rearrangement links TRBV11-2 to TRBJ2-3; D is perhaps TRBD1 (7 bases). From germline, CDR1 is SGHAT and CDR2 FQNNGV. Trimming shortened V by 3 bases and J by 1 base, and 17 bases separated the two germline ends. The CDR3 extends over 17 amino acids. The chain's CDR3 is CASSLWDQGGGTDTQYF. CDR3 DNA: TGTGCCAGCAGCTTGTGGGATCAGGGGGGCGGCACAGATACGCAGTATTTT. The whole variable domain, filled in from reference TRBV11-2 and TRBJ2-3, reads EAGVAQSPRYKIIEKRQSVAFWCNPISGHATLYWYQQILGQGPKLLIQFQNNGVVDDSQLPKDRFSAERLKGVDSTLKIQPAKLEDSAVYLCASSLWDQGGGTDTQYFGPGTRLTVL.

The chain carries TRBV6-1 and TRBJ2-6, with a possible D match to TRBD2 (5 bases). The V end was cut by 8 bases, the J end by 2 bases, with 7 bases between. CDR3 length: 13 amino acids. Per the germline V gene, CDR1 is MNHNS and CDR2 is SASEGT. The CDR3 is CASLGTGANVLTF. The CDR3 region has the DNA TGTGCCAGCCTCGGGACTGGGGCCAACGTCCTGACTTTC.

This clonotype was counted ten times or more. V usage is TRBV11-1 and J usage is TRBJ2-1; D gene ambiguous. The CDR3 has 11 residues. V lost 7 bases and J 5 bases, leaving 6 bases between the germline ends. Per germline, CDR1 SGHAT and CDR2 FQDESV (reference sequence). The CDR3 loop is CASNKDNEQFF. The CDR3 bases are TGTGCCAGCAACAAAGACAATGAGCAGTTCTTC.

This clonotype was found a few times. The V call is TRBV6-5, the J call TRBJ2-7, with 11 bases aligning to TRBD1. V lost 2 bases, J lost 3 bases, and 3 bases stayed unmatched. The germline gives CDR1 MNHEY, CDR2 SVGAGI. The CDR3 has 15 residues. The chain's CDR3 is CASSYGGQGVYEQYF. CDR3 DNA: TGTGCCAGCAGTTACGGGGGACAGGGGGTCTACGAGCAGTACTTC.

V gene TRBV6-5 combines with J gene TRBJ1-4; D is possibly TRBD1 (6 bases). CDR3 length: 16 residues. Trimming cost V 0 bases and J 8 bases, with 16 bases left between them. Germline V gives CDR1 MNHEY, CDR2 SVGAGI. This chain's CDR3 is CASSYSSRARGEKLFF. CDR3 nucleotide sequence: TGTGCCAGCAGTTACTCGAGCCGGGCCAGGGGCGAAAAACTGTTTTTT.

The chain uses TRBV28 and TRBJ2-7; possible D gene TRBD2, 5 bases. Between the trimmed V and J ends, which lost 6 bases and 0 bases, there was a span of 12 bases. Looked up from germline, CDR1 is MDHEN and CDR2 is SYDVKM. The CDR3 consists of 14 residues. CDR3 in DNA: TGTGCCAGCAGCCTATCGGGGATCTCCTACGAGCAGTACTTC. Amino acids: CASSLSGISYEQYF.

This clonotype has more than one count but fewer than ten. The chain employs TRBV6-2 or TRBV6-3 and TRBJ2-1, with unresolved D. Germline V gene sequence: CDR1 MNHEY, CDR2 SVGEGT. With 4 bases removed from V and 1 base from J, the gap between germline ends came to 11 bases. The CDR3 runs 15 residues. This CDR3 is CASSSIWLSYNEQFF. DNA of the CDR3: TGTGCCAGCAGTTCCATATGGTTATCCTACAATGAGCAGTTCTTC.

This clonotype was picked up a small number of times. The V gene is TRBV20-1, the J gene TRBJ2-7, with D tentatively TRBD1 (6 bases). CDR3 length: 12 residues. Trimming removed 1 base from V and 4 bases from J, with 8 bases in between. Looked up from germline, CDR1 is DFQATT and CDR2 is SNEGSKA (reference sequence). In DNA form, the CDR3 reads TGCAGTGCTAGAGCACAGGGTTACGAGCAGTACTTC. Translation: CSARAQGYEQYF.

This clonotype was counted between two and nine times. The chain joins TRBV18 to TRBJ2-3; D is unclear. The V gene lost 2 bases and the J gene lost 2 bases, with 8 bases spanning the gap. The CDR3 totals 14 residues. Germline V gene lookup returns CDR1 KGHSH and CDR2 LQKENI. The DNA for the CDR3 is TGTGCCAGCTCACCAGCTAGGGACACAGATACGCAGTATTTT. It specifies CASSPARDTDTQYF. Full variable domain (outside the CDR3, taken from reference TRBV18 and TRBJ2-3): NAGVMQNPRHLVRRRGQEARLRCSPMKGHSHVYWYRQLPEEGLKFMVYLQKENIIDESGMPKERFSAEFPKEGPSILRIQQVVRGDSAAYFCASSPARDTDTQYFGPGTRLTVL.